The next 9 T cell receptor beta chains were all read from a single sample in a study of T cell responses to AZD1222 COVID-19 vaccine. Sequencing used immunoSEQ multiplex PCR; TCRdb keeps in-frame clones, though not all of them. The sample has approximately 150,000 clones, 85% to 95% seen once. Source: peripheral blood, taken on day 0 of AZD1222 vaccination. The receptors were sampled from an adult in good health.

The rearrangement joins TRBV5-4 to TRBJ1-1; D not resolved. The ends were cut back, 4 bases at V and 3 bases at J, with 13 bases in the middle. Germline V gives CDR1 SGHNT, CDR2 YYREEE (reference sequence). This CDR3 region has 14 residues. CDR3 nucleotide sequence: TGTGCCAGCAGCCCTGGCGGCCGGGACACTGAAGCTTTCTTT. This encodes CASSPGGRDTEAFF.

The chain links TRBV28 to TRBJ1-1; no clear D gene. V lost 7 bases to trimming and J lost 3 bases, with 12 bases between them. Germline values: CDR1 MDHEN, CDR2 SYDVKM. This CDR3 contains 13 residues. As DNA, the CDR3 is TGTGCCAGCAACCTTGAAAGTTACACTGAAGCTTTCTTT. Encoded protein: CASNLESYTEAFF.

This chain uses TRBV6-1 with TRBJ1-6, with 9 nucleotides matching TRBD1. Germline trimming cut 2 bases from V and 10 bases from J; bases unmatched to any gene: 9. Germline-derived CDR1 and CDR2 are MNHNS and SASEGT. This CDR3 comprises 16 residues. CDR3 nucleotide sequence: TGTGCCAGCAGTGAACTCGGGACAGGGCGGCGGTCACCCCTCCACTTT. Amino acids: CASSELGTGRRSPLHF.

This chain links TRBV10-3 with TRBJ1-3; D gene uncertain. The CDR3 runs to 15 residues. Trimming left V 3 bases short and J 2 bases short, with 11 bases between. CDR1 is ENHRY, CDR2 SYGVKD, per germline. The CDR3 region has the DNA TGTGCCATCAGTGACACTGAATTAACTGGAAACACCATATATTTT. Its protein product is CAISDTELTGNTIYF.

The chain uses TRBV19 and TRBJ2-7; no reliable D call. Germline V gene lookup returns CDR1 LNHDA and CDR2 SQIVND (reference sequence). The CDR3 is made up of 16 amino acids. Between the trimmed V and J ends, which lost 3 bases and 1 base, there was a span of 16 bases. CDR3 sequence: CASSIGWNPISYEQYF. The CDR3 DNA is TGTGCCAGTAGTATCGGTTGGAACCCGATTTCCTACGAGCAGTACTTC.

The chain recombines TRBV19 with TRBJ1-2; D call uncertain. V lost 2 bases and J lost 0, with 19 bases in between. The CDR3 totals 18 residues. CDR1 LNHDA and CDR2 SQIVND come from the germline V gene (reference sequence). CDR3 sequence: CASSIIRKRWNTNYGYTF. The CDR3 coding sequence is TGTGCCAGTAGTATAATCCGGAAGCGATGGAACACTAACTATGGCTACACCTTC.

The CDR3 loop is CASGLTLGGESTDTQYF. The CDR3 DNA follows: TGTGCTAGTGGTCTAACCCTGGGGGGAGAGAGCACAGATACGCAGTATTTT. The V gene is TRBV12-5, the J gene TRBJ2-3, with a weak D call TRBD2 (6 bases). CDR3 length: 17 residues. The V and J ends lost 5 bases and 0 bases respectively, with 18 bases between them. Germline loops: CDR1 LGHNT, CDR2 FRNRAP. Supplemented by reference TRBV12-5 and TRBJ2-3, the full variable domain reads DARVTQTPRHKVTEMGQEVTMRCQPILGHNTVFWYRQTMMQGLELLAYFRNRAPLDDSGMPKDRFSAEMPDATLATLKIQPSEPRDSAVYFCASGLTLGGESTDTQYFGPGTRLTVL.

The chain joins TRBV30 to TRBJ2-5; D is tentatively TRBD1 or TRBD2 (6 bases each). Germline CDR1 is GTSNPN and CDR2 is SVGIG (reference sequence). The CDR3 runs 15 residues. V shed 1 base and J shed 5 bases, with 17 bases lying between them. The chain's CDR3 is CAWSDPRGGLETQYF. CDR3 nucleotide sequence: TGTGCCTGGAGTGACCCGCGAGGGGGGTTGGAGACCCAGTACTTC.

The rearrangement uses TRBV4-1 and TRBJ1-6; 9 nucleotides agree with TRBD1. The CDR3 runs to 15 residues. Looked up from germline, CDR1 is MGHRA and CDR2 is YSYEKL. Losses at the gene ends were 2 bases for V and 7 bases for J; bases not matched to a gene: 3. The CDR3 nucleotides are TGCGCCAGCAGCCAAATAGGGACAGGGAATTCACCCCTCCACTTT. Protein: CASSQIGTGNSPLHF.